The 7 T cell receptor beta chains listed next were all sequenced from one sample in a study of cytomegalovirus exposure and HLA in healthy donors. Use of 60 Vbeta and 13 Jbeta primers characterized the PCR. Data came from immunoSEQ multiplex PCR; TCRdb stores just in-frame clones and leaves some out. Counted here are under 150,000 clones, more than 75% occurring once; the ten biggest clones make up around 3.1%. Source material: PBMCs. The receptor source for this set is a female donor in good health and CMV-seronegative.

This chain uses TRBV5-5 with TRBJ1-2; tentatively, D is TRBD1 (5 bases). Germline-derived CDR1 and CDR2 are SGHKS and YYEKEE (reference sequence). The CDR3 runs 15 residues. Trimming left V 4 bases short and J 6 bases short, with 19 bases between. The CDR3 spells CASSPWERGYDGYTF. The CDR3 nucleotides are TGTGCCAGCAGCCCCTGGGAGCGGGGGTATGATGGCTACACCTTC.

This clone occurred a few times. This chain connects TRBV28 to TRBJ1-5; D unresolved. Germline V CDR1 and CDR2: MDHEN, SYDVKM. Trimming cost V 3 bases and J 0 bases, with 3 bases left between them. CDR3 length equals 13 residues. Here the CDR3 reads CASSFSSNQPQHF. CDR3 in DNA: TGTGCCAGCAGTTTTAGTAGCAATCAGCCCCAGCATTTT.

The sample holds a few counts of this clone. The chain employs TRBV4-1 and TRBJ1-1, with 8 bases aligning to TRBD1. Germline CDR1 is MGHRA and CDR2 is YSYEKL. Unmatched junction bases numbered 7, after V lost 1 base and J lost 0 bases. The CDR3 consists of 17 residues. CDR3 sequence (DNA): TGCGCCAGCAGCCAAGGGGCGACAGGGGCTTTGAACACTGAAGCTTTCTTT. Translating it yields CASSQGATGALNTEAFF.

This sequence joins TRBV14 and TRBJ2-2; tentatively, D is TRBD2 (6 bases). This CDR3 has 15 residues. The germline V and J ends were trimmed by 5 bases and 0 bases, with 10 bases remaining between them. Germline V gene data show CDR1 as SGHDN and CDR2 as FVKESK. This CDR3 reads CASSVLAANTGELFF. The DNA of the CDR3 is TGTGCCAGCAGCGTACTAGCAGCGAACACCGGGGAGCTGTTTTTT.

In this sample, this clone turned up once. The sample holds other DNA sequences that translate to the same CDR3. The CDR3 loop is CASSVGTGAGNTIYF. CDR3 nucleotides: TGTGCCAGCAGCGTCGGGACAGGGGCCGGAAACACCATATATTTT. V gene TRBV9 combines with J gene TRBJ1-3; 10 bases map to TRBD1. There are 15 residues in the CDR3. The germline CDR1 and CDR2 sequences are SGDLS and YYNGEE. With V trimmed by 2 bases and J by 4 bases, 3 bases remained unmatched.

This chain links TRBV5-6 with TRBJ2-5; D unresolved. This CDR3 spans 11 amino acids. The V end was cut by 2 bases, the J end by 6 bases, with 5 bases between. In germline, CDR1 is SGHDT, CDR2 YYEEEE. Here the CDR3 reads CASSLDKTQYF. The CDR3 DNA is TGTGCCAGCAGCTTAGACAAGACCCAGTACTTC.

This clone turned up a few times. The chain recombines TRBV7-3 with TRBJ2-7; tentative D call: TRBD1 (6 bases). The V gene's germline CDR1 is SGHTA and CDR2 FQGTGA. This CDR3 comprises 13 residues. V dropped 5 bases and J dropped 6 bases, with 14 bases sitting between them. This CDR3 reads CASSDEGVSEQYF. The CDR3, as DNA: TGTGCCAGCAGCGACGAGGGGGTGAGCGAGCAGTACTTC. The entire variable domain, with the rest obtained from reference TRBV7-3 and TRBJ2-7, is as follows: GAGVSQTPSNKVTEKGKYVELRCDPISGHTALYWYRQSLGQGPEFLIYFQGTGAADDSGLPNDRFFAVRPEGSVSTLKIQRTERGDSAVYLCASSDEGVSEQYFGPGTRLTVT.